This TCR beta chain was identified during a study of CD8 T cells in ankylosing spondylitis. The length of the CDR3 is 16 residues. CDR1 is DFQATT and CDR2 is SNEGSKA in the germline V gene (reference sequence). General study results and limits: Blood of patients with ankylosing spondylitis appeared to be characterized by a TCR beta motif of eight highly homologous variants. It was reported that disease-linked clones were significantly enriched in matched ankylosing spondylitis synovial fluid. Those disease-linked clones were CD8+; they were also relatively rare in peripheral blood.

Construction of TCR beta libraries was performed using quantitative 5'-RACE with molecular barcodes. TCRdb used MiXCR to reprocess the 5' RACE reads, holding one entry per CDR3 protein. The sample lists 300,000 to 350,000 distinct CDR3 sequences; 11% were seen once. As concerns this clonotype: Its specificity is unknown.

The clonotype originates from a female donor with ankylosing spondylitis or in good health (not recorded which). Sequenced material: blood, either unsorted or a sorted T cell fraction (not recorded which). The J gene is TRBJ2-7, the V gene TRBV20-1; D possibly matches TRBD1 or TRBD2 (5 bases each). The DNA for the CDR3 is TGCAGCTTCTGGGGCGAGGGACCGCTCAGCTCCTACGAGCAGTACTTC. Translation: CSFWGEGPLSSYEQYF.